This paragraph reports one T cell receptor (beta chain). This entry belongs to a study of radiotherapy plus CTLA-4 blockade in lung cancer. The CDR3 covers 17 residues. The germline gives CDR1 SGDLS, CDR2 YYNGEE. The V and J ends lost 0 bases and 0 bases, in that order; junction bases with no gene match: 7. CTLA-4 blockade with ipilimumab, together with focal radiation, was given to patients with chemo-refractory metastatic non-small-cell lung cancer. Profiled with immunoSEQ multiplex PCR; TCRdb holds only in-frame clones, not every one. The top ten hold 20% to 30% of the sample, which has roughly 24,000 clones, approximately 77% seen once.

This sequence originates from a human donor with non-small cell lung cancer that progressed on radiotherapy plus ipilimumab. This specimen consisted of peripheral blood, obtained from a patient treated with radiotherapy plus ipilimumab. The chain uses TRBV9 and TRBJ2-3; TRBD2 agrees at 7 bases. CDR3: CASSVAGLAASTDTQYF. DNA for the CDR3: TGTGCCAGCAGCGTAGCTGGGCTAGCGGCTAGCACAGATACGCAGTATTTT.